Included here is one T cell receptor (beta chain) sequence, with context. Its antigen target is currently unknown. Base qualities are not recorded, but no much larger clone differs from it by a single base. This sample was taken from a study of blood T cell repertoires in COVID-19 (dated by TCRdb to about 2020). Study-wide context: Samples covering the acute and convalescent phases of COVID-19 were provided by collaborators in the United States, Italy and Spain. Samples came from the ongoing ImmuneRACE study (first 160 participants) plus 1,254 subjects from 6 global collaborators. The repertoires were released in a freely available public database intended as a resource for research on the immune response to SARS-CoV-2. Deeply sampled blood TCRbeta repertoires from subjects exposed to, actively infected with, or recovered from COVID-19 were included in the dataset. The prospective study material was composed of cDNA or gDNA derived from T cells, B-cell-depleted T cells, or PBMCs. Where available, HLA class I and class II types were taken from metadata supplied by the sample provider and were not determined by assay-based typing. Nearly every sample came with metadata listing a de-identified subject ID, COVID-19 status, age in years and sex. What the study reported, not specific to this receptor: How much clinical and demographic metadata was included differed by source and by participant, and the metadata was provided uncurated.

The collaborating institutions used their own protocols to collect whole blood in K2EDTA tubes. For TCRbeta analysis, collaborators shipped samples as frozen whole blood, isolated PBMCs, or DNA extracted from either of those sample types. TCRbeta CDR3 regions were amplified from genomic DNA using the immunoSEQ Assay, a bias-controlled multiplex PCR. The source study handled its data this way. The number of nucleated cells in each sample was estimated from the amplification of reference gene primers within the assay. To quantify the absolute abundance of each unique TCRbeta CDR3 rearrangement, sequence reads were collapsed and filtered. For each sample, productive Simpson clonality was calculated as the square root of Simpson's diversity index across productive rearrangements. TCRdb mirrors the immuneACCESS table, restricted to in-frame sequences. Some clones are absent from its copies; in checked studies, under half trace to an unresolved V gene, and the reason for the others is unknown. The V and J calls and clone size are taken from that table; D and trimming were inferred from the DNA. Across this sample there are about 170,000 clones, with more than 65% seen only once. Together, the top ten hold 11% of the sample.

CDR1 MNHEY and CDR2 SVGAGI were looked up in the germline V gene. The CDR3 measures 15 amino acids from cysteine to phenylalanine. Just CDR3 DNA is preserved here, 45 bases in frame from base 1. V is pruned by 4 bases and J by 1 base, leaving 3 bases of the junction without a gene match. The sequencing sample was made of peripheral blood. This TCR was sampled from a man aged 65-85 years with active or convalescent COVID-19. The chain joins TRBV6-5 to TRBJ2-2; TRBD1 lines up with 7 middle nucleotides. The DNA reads TGTGCCAGCAGTTCCCGGACAGGGAACACCGGGGAGCTGTTTTTT. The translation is CASSSRTGNTGELFF.